These 19 T cell receptor beta chains came from one sample sequenced in a study of blood T cell repertoires in COVID-19. The protocol was immunoSEQ multiplex PCR, while the TCRdb copy is restricted to in-frame clones and leaves out a portion. The table shows under 200,000 clones, with around 80% occurring only once. What was sequenced was PBMCs or T cells enriched from blood (not recorded which). Receptor source: a man between 50 and 59 years old who had recovered from COVID-19.

The rearrangement joins TRBV5-1 to TRBJ2-5; TRBD1 matches 8 bases. There are 14 residues in the CDR3. The germline CDR1 and CDR2 sequences are SGHRS and YFSETQ. V was clipped by 0 bases and J by 7 bases; unmatched bases: 5. CDR3 DNA sequence: TGCGCCAGCAGCTTGGCAGGACAGGGAGGGACCCAGTACTTC. It encodes CASSLAGQGGTQYF.

The rearrangement links TRBV29-1 to TRBJ1-2, with 8 nucleotides matching TRBD1. The junction had 7 bases not matched to a gene; V was cut back by 4 bases and J by 0 bases. The CDR3 sequence is 15 residues long. Per germline, CDR1 SQVTM and CDR2 ANQGSEA. CDR3 residues: CSVGGDRPANYGYTF. DNA for the CDR3: TGCAGCGTTGGAGGGGACAGGCCCGCTAACTATGGCTACACCTTC.

The rearrangement uses TRBV7-6 and TRBJ2-3; D ambiguous. The V and J ends lost 0 bases and 0 bases respectively, with 4 bases between them. CDR1 is SGHVS, CDR2 FNYEAQ, per germline. This CDR3 has 14 residues. In nucleotides, the CDR3 is TGTGCCAGCAGCTTAGCCCCTAGCACAGATACGCAGTATTTT. Its translation: CASSLAPSTDTQYF.

This chain joins TRBV5-4 and TRBJ2-5; D not resolved. The V gene's germline CDR1 is SGHNT and CDR2 YYREEE (reference sequence). V lost 0 bases and J 1 base, leaving 10 bases between the germline ends. The CDR3 has 15 amino acids. The CDR3 loop is CASSLDVSGQETQYF. The CDR3 region has the DNA TGTGCCAGCAGCTTGGATGTCTCGGGCCAAGAGACCCAGTACTTC.

J is TRBJ1-1 and V is TRBV18; D gene ambiguous. CDR1 and CDR2 (germline): KGHSH, LQKENI. V dropped 2 bases and J dropped 4 bases, with 17 bases sitting between them. CDR3 length equals 16 residues. The DNA for the CDR3 is TGTGCCAGCTCACCAGAACCCCCCCACTTGGTCACTGAAGCTTTCTTT. Encoded protein: CASSPEPPHLVTEAFF. Together with reference TRBV18 and TRBJ1-1, the CDR3 gives the full variable domain: NAGVMQNPRHLVRRRGQEARLRCSPMKGHSHVYWYRQLPEEGLKFMVYLQKENIIDESGMPKERFSAEFPKEGPSILRIQQVVRGDSAAYFCASSPEPPHLVTEAFFGQGTRLTVV.

This chain joins TRBV3-1 (or the pseudogene TRBV3-2) and TRBJ2-7; 9 nucleotides align to TRBD2. J lost 2 bases, V lost 1 base, and 3 bases had no gene match. Germline CDR1 LGHDT, CDR2 YNNKEL (reference sequence). The CDR3 spans 15 residues. CDR3 loop: CASSQVAGDPYEQYF. Here the CDR3 DNA reads TGTGCCAGCAGCCAAGTAGCGGGGGATCCCTACGAGCAGTACTTC.

This chain connects TRBV29-1 to TRBJ2-3; 9 bases are a match to TRBD2. Germline values: CDR1 SQVTM, CDR2 ANQGSEA. With V trimmed by 3 bases and J by 5 bases, 9 bases remained unmatched. The CDR3 runs 15 residues. This CDR3 reads CSVDFGAGGQDTQYF. CDR3 nucleotide sequence: TGCAGCGTTGATTTCGGGGCGGGGGGGCAAGATACGCAGTATTTT.

V usage is TRBV19 and J usage is TRBJ2-7; TRBD2 aligns across 11 bases. This CDR3 region has 15 residues. The junction had 2 bases not matched to a gene; V was cut back by 2 bases and J by 2 bases. In germline, CDR1 is LNHDA, CDR2 SQIVND (reference sequence). CDR3 sequence (DNA): TGTGCCAGTAGTATAACTAGCGGGGGAACCTACGAGCAGTACTTC. It translates to CASSITSGGTYEQYF.

The rearrangement joins TRBV5-8 to TRBJ1-6, with D possibly TRBD1 on 6 matching bases. The germline V gene has CDR1 SGHTS and CDR2 YDEGEE. This CDR3 comprises 14 residues. The ends were cut back, 0 bases at V and 7 bases at J, with 8 bases in the middle. CDR3 nucleotides: TGTGCCAGCAGCTTGGTCAGGGGAAATTCACCCCTCCACTTT. Amino acid sequence: CASSLVRGNSPLHF.

This clone was recorded many times. V and J are TRBV6-5 and TRBJ1-1, with a possible D match to TRBD1 (6 bases). V lost 5 bases and J 1 base, leaving 14 bases between the germline ends. The CDR3 runs 15 residues. The germline CDR1 and CDR2 sequences are MNHEY and SVGAGI. The CDR3 here is CASSRRDIPNTEAFF. The CDR3 nucleotides read TGTGCCAGCAGTCGTCGGGACATACCGAACACTGAAGCTTTCTTT.

This chain connects TRBV10-3 to TRBJ1-2; 8 bases align to TRBD1. Germline trimming cut 2 bases from V and 7 bases from J; bases unmatched to any gene: 12. The CDR3 runs to 16 residues. Germline-derived CDR1 and CDR2 are ENHRY and SYGVKD. CDR3 nucleotide sequence: TGTGCCATCAGTGAGGCTAAAACTACAGGGGGAGCTGGCTACACCTTC. Translated: CAISEAKTTGGAGYTF.

V gene TRBV5-4 combines with J gene TRBJ2-2; 8 bases align to TRBD2. CDR3 length: 15 residues. The V gene end was trimmed by 3 bases and the J gene end by 4 bases; junction bases not matched to a gene: 5. In germline, CDR1 is SGHNT, CDR2 YYREEE (reference sequence). CDR3 residues: CASSSGTSSTGELFF. In nucleotides, the CDR3 is TGTGCCAGCAGCTCTGGGACTAGTTCCACCGGGGAGCTGTTTTTT.

The V gene is TRBV10-3, the J gene TRBJ2-5, with 10 bases lining up with TRBD2. The junction had 11 bases not matched to a gene; V was cut back by 3 bases and J by 7 bases. The CDR3 spans 16 residues. The germline V gene has CDR1 ENHRY and CDR2 SYGVKD. The CDR3 spells CAISEPSGSFRGTQYF. Written as DNA, the CDR3 is TGTGCCATCAGTGAACCTAGCGGGAGCTTTCGGGGGACCCAGTACTTC.

The chain joins TRBV7-9 to TRBJ2-7; possibly TRBD1 for D (5 bases). The CDR3 totals 15 residues. Deletions cut 1 base from V and 5 bases from J, with 15 bases between. CDR1 is SEHNR, CDR2 FQNEAQ, per germline (reference sequence). The chain's CDR3 is CASSLGATGTNEQYF. The CDR3 DNA sequence: TGTGCCAGCAGCTTAGGGGCCACAGGTACTAACGAGCAGTACTTC.

The chain employs TRBV6-5 and TRBJ1-5; 9 bases agree with TRBD1. The CDR3 has 16 residues. Germline trimming cut 0 bases from V and 5 bases from J; bases unmatched to any gene: 5. Germline V lookup: CDR1 MNHEY, CDR2 SVGAGI. This chain's CDR3 is CASSYSDRGPHQPQHF. The DNA for the CDR3 is TGTGCCAGCAGTTACTCGGACAGGGGACCCCATCAGCCCCAGCATTTT.

The CDR3, as DNA: TGTGCCAGCTCACCCACAGGGGCGGCCTATGGCTACACCTTC. Its translation is CASSPTGAAYGYTF. The rearrangement uses TRBV18 and TRBJ1-2, with TRBD1 identical over 7 bases. Per germline, CDR1 KGHSH and CDR2 LQKENI. CDR3 length: 14 residues. With V trimmed by 3 bases and J by 4 bases, 5 bases remained unmatched.

The chain joins TRBV19 to TRBJ2-7, with 9 bases that match TRBD1. Per germline, CDR1 LNHDA and CDR2 SQIVND (reference sequence). With V trimmed by 6 bases and J by 3 bases, 3 bases remained unmatched. The CDR3 contains 13 residues. CDR3 sequence reads: CASRLGQGYEQYF. The DNA of the CDR3 is TGTGCCAGTAGGCTGGGACAGGGCTACGAGCAGTACTTC.

This clone has only one observation. The genes are TRBV7-3 and TRBJ2-1; 7 bases fit TRBD1. Trimming removed 5 bases from V and 7 bases from J; junction bases left unmatched: 5. Germline values: CDR1 SGHTA, CDR2 FQGTGA. The CDR3 is made up of 13 amino acids. CDR3 in amino acids: CASSTQGWNEQFF. The CDR3 DNA sequence: TGTGCCAGCAGCACACAGGGGTGGAATGAGCAGTTCTTC.

The V call is TRBV7-9, the J call TRBJ1-6; D uncertain. Trimming took 1 base from V and 2 from J, leaving 9 bases between them. CDR3 length: 16 amino acids. Germline V gene lookup returns CDR1 SEHNR and CDR2 FQNEAQ (reference sequence). CDR3 sequence: CASSLGATPYNSPLHF. For the CDR3, the DNA is TGTGCCAGCAGCTTAGGGGCGACCCCCTATAATTCACCCCTCCACTTT.